These 4 T cell receptor beta chains were sequenced from one sample in a study of OX40 agonist ivuxolimab in advanced cancers. Here immunoSEQ multiplex PCR was the method, and the copy in TCRdb shows in-frame clones only, minus some. The profile shows around 70,000 clones, 65% to 90% of them singletons. The sample was CD4+ or CD8+ T cells sorted from blood, taken in a trial of the OX40 agonist ivuxolimab. These receptors were taken from an adult with an advanced solid tumor such as melanoma, head and neck, liver or kidney cancer.

The table lists this clone with a count of one. The chain carries TRBV7-9 and TRBJ1-3; maybe TRBD1 (5 bases). V was shortened by 10 bases and J by 0 bases, with 10 bases between the two germline ends. Germline CDR1 and CDR2: SEHNR and FQNEAQ (reference sequence). This CDR3 contains 13 residues. In DNA, the CDR3 is TGTGCCACCCGGGGGAGCTCTGGAAACACCATATATTTT. Translated: CATRGSSGNTIYF.

This chain links TRBV5-1 with TRBJ1-3; weak D call: TRBD1 (6 bases). V lost 8 bases to trimming and J lost 1 base, with 10 bases between them. This CDR3 contains 13 residues. CDR1 is SGHRS and CDR2 is YFSETQ in the germline V gene. The CDR3 reads CASTTGSGNTIYF. The CDR3 coding sequence is TGCGCCAGTACGACAGGATCTGGAAACACCATATATTTT.

V and J are TRBV7-2 and TRBJ2-1; TRBD2 might be the D (7 bases). The germline gives CDR1 SGHTA, CDR2 FQGNSA. V gave up 3 bases and J gave up 3 bases, with 12 bases separating them. The CDR3 covers 15 residues. The CDR3 spells CASSLGGANYNEQFF. The CDR3 coding sequence is TGTGCCAGCAGCTTGGGGGGGGCAAACTACAATGAGCAGTTCTTC.

V usage is TRBV5-1 and J usage is TRBJ1-5; 7 bases match TRBD1. This CDR3 contains 16 residues. V shed 4 bases, J shed 4 bases, and the junction held 11 bases outside the gene matches. The germline CDR1 and CDR2 sequences are SGHRS and YFSETQ. The CDR3 is CASSPSTGSTNQPQHF. The DNA of the CDR3 is TGCGCCAGCAGCCCGTCGACAGGGAGTACGAATCAGCCCCAGCATTTT.